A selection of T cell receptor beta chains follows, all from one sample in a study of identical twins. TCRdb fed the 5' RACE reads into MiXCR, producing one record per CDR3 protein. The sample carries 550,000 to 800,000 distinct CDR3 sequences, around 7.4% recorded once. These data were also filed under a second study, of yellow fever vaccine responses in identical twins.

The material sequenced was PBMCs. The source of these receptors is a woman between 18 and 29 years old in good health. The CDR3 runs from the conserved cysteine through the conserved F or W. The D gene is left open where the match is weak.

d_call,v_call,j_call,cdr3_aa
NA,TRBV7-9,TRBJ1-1,CASSLKHLNTEAFF
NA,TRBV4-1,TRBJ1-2,CASSQVPGGVNYGYTF
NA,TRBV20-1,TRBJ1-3,CSARDWRTNTIYF
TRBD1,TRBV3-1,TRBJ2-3,CASSRQGLPDTQYF
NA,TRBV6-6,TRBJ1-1,CASETVNTEAFF
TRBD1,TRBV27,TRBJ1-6,CASSIQTGFDSPLHF
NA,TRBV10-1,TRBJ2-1,CASNDLGTGNEQFF
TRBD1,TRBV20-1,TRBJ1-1,CSAGTGGTEAFF
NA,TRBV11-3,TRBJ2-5,CASSQSGQGSIGTQYF
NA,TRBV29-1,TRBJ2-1,CSVEDGSSYNEQFF
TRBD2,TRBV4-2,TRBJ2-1,CASSQETLAGSSYNEQFF
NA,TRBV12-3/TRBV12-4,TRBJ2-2,CASSLGQVTGELFF
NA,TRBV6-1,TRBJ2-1,CASSVPGWDGQFF
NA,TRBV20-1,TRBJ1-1,CSARKGTEAFF
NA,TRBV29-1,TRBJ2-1,CSVVGFGEYYNEQFF
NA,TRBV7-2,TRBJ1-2,CASSLTAAGGYTF
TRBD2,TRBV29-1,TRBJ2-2,CSGGLAGRTGELFF
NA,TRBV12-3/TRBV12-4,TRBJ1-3,CASSASGNTIYF
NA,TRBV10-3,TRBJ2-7,CAISEFSYEQYF
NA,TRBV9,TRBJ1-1,CASSATGSYTEAFF